Presented here are 6 T cell receptor beta chains from one specimen sequenced in a study of blood T cell repertoires in COVID-19. Sequencing used immunoSEQ multiplex PCR; TCRdb keeps in-frame clones, though not all of them. The sample shows approximately 280,000 clones, around 88% of them seen only once. The sequenced material came from PBMCs or T cells enriched from blood (not recorded which). The receptor set was obtained from a middle-aged woman who had recovered from COVID-19.

The J gene is TRBJ1-2, the V gene TRBV7-8, with TRBD1 matching 8 bases. J lost 6 bases, V lost 3 bases, and 3 bases had no gene match. Per the germline V gene, CDR1 is SGHVS and CDR2 is FQNEAQ. The CDR3 is 13 residues long. CDR3 nucleotide sequence: TGTGCCAGCAGCTTCGGACAGGGAGATGGCTACACCTTC. As protein: CASSFGQGDGYTF.

V gene TRBV2 combines with J gene TRBJ1-6; 7 bases are shared with TRBD1. Germline V gives CDR1 SNHLY, CDR2 FYNNEI. The CDR3 extends over 15 amino acids. V shed 5 bases and J 6 bases; nucleotides not matched to a gene: 7. The CDR3 sequence is CASSLQGFGNSPLHF. CDR3 sequence (DNA): TGTGCCAGCAGTTTACAGGGGTTTGGTAATTCACCCCTCCACTTT.

The chain uses TRBV13 and TRBJ1-2; maybe TRBD1 (5 bases). With 5 bases removed from V and 6 bases from J, the gap between germline ends came to 25 bases. CDR3 length: 17 amino acids. Germline V lookup: CDR1 PRHDT, CDR2 FYEKMQ (reference sequence). As DNA, the CDR3 is TGTGCCAGCAGCGAATCGGCTTTTGAGAGACAGAGTCATGGCTACACCTTC. It is translated as CASSESAFERQSHGYTF.

This chain uses TRBV24-1 with TRBJ2-1; 10 nucleotides agree with TRBD2. Germline V gene sequence: CDR1 KGHDR, CDR2 SFDVKD. CDR3 size: 16 residues. Trimming at V came to 5 bases and at J to 5 bases, leaving 8 bases not matched to a gene. Here the CDR3 DNA reads TGTGCCACCAGTGCCGAAGGACTAGCGGAAAACAATGAGCAGTTCTTC. Amino acid sequence: CATSAEGLAENNEQFF.

The chain employs TRBV3-1 (or the pseudogene TRBV3-2) and TRBJ1-5, with unresolved D. Germline V gene lookup returns CDR1 LGHDT and CDR2 YNNKEL (reference sequence). V lost 1 base to trimming and J lost 8 bases, with 9 bases between them. The length of the CDR3 is 13 residues. CDR3 in DNA: TGTGCCAGCAGCCAAGTGAGAGGGAAGCCCCAGCATTTT. This gives the protein CASSQVRGKPQHF.

The chain combines TRBV19 with TRBJ1-2; 7 nucleotides match TRBD1. There are 20 residues in the CDR3. The trim removed 2 bases at V and 3 bases at J, leaving 21 bases unmatched. Germline V gene lookup returns CDR1 LNHDA and CDR2 SQIVND (reference sequence). CDR3 nucleotide sequence: TGTGCCAGTAGTATACAAAGGTTGGACAGGTTCCCCCCTAAGGACTATGGCTACACCTTC. This codes for CASSIQRLDRFPPKDYGYTF.